This entry features one TCR beta chain sequence. Its antigen has not been determined. Base qualities are not at hand, and no much larger clone is one base apart. According to the germline V gene, CDR1 reads MNHNS and CDR2 reads SASEGT. The CDR3 goes from the cysteine to the phenylalanine over 15 residues. CDR3 DNA is the only sequence kept; it has 45 bases, read in frame from the first base. V is shortened by 2 bases, J by 6 bases, and the region joining them spans 17 bases. This sample is part of a study of a mutant IDH1 vaccine in newly diagnosed glioma (dated by TCRdb to the early 2020s). With respect to the entire study: Vaccination started 4-6 weeks after radiotherapy alone, or was given together with temozolomide cycles in the groups whose treatment included chemotherapy. For exploratory analyses, 25 treated patients had longitudinal TCRB deep sequencing done wherever samples were available. Peripheral blood samples were drawn at six visits, namely V03 (baseline), V05, V07, V10, V12 and V13. The week-35 safety follow-up was designated visit V12, and the week-47 end of study was designated visit V13. Of the approximately 33 treated patients, roughly 62% were male and around 40% were female, and the mean age was approximately 37 years. Prior to enrollment, patients had been given standard therapy consisting of radiotherapy alone, temozolomide alone, or radiochemotherapy with temozolomide, with the combination given to most patients. Overall study results and their limits: According to the authors, sample limitations meant that analyses of patient blood samples could not be reproduced. Pseudoprogression appeared unrelated to alterations in the top peripheral T cell clonotypes detected by TCRB sequencing. Immune responses induced by the vaccine were seen in 90% to 95% of patients across multiple MHC alleles. Selection of PBMC samples for TCRB deep sequencing was based on availability.

Library method: the immunoSEQ multiplex PCR assay. Rearranged TCR beta chain sequences were amplified using the hsTCRB Kit according to the manufacturer's protocol. Sequencing of TCRB libraries was carried out on an Illumina MiSeq. In the paper's pipeline: The kit vendor's proprietary platform handled demultiplexing, trimming and gene mapping. In TCRdb, the immuneACCESS table is reduced to in-frame sequences with V and J assigned. These tables do not hold every clone; where another copy was compared, an unresolved V gene accounts for under half, and the others remain unexplained. From that table come the V and J calls and clone size; the DNA was used to work out D and trimming. This sample is represented by 60,000 or so clones; around 84% of them were singletons. The top ten clonotypes cover roughly 4% of the sample. The sample's time point label, in plain terms: week 35, safety follow-up. Each vaccine dose, consisting of 300 ug of a 20-mer mutant IDH1 peptide in Montanide, was administered subcutaneously with topical imiquimod. Patients were given eight vaccinations, in weeks 1, 3, 5, 7, 11, 15, 19 and 23, which matched visits V03 through V10. The donors had newly diagnosed IDH1-mutant astrocytomas of WHO grade 3 or 4 that showed loss of nuclear ATRX. The samples were drawn from NOA16, a multicentre, single-arm, open-label phase I trial in Germany that tested a mutant IDH1 peptide vaccine in humans for the first time. Genomic DNA for TCRB sequencing was isolated from EDTA blood with the DNeasy Blood and Tissue Kit.

Here the chain combines TRBV6-1 and TRBJ2-7; matching of 6 bases hints at TRBD1 as the D gene. The clonotype comes from a man aged 25-45 years with glioma. Sequencing was performed on PBMCs, taken from a glioma patient whose treatment included an IDH1 peptide vaccine. This receptor has the CDR3 CASSESRRTVFEQYF. The nucleotides are TGTGCCAGCAGTGAATCCCGACGGACAGTCTTCGAGCAGTACTTC.